This T cell receptor (beta chain) was recovered during a study of blood T cell repertoires in COVID-19. Study as a whole: Samples came from the United States, Italy and Spain, spanning acute and convalescent COVID-19. T cells, B-cell-depleted T cells, or PBMCs supplied cDNA or gDNA.

The CDR3 totals 15 residues. Germline CDR1 and CDR2: SGHTS and YDEGEE. Unmatched junction bases numbered 2, after V lost 0 bases and J lost 4 bases. Authors' methods: By means of reference gene primer amplification, nucleated cell counts were estimated. Assay: immunoSEQ multiplex PCR; the TCRdb copy retains only in-frame clones and omits some. V, J and clone size were drawn from that table, and D and trimming were deduced from the DNA. The table includes some 190,000 clones, 70% to 90% detected once. The chain employs TRBV5-8 and TRBJ2-1, with 9 bases aligning to TRBD1. The clonotype originates from a woman in her 70s with active or convalescent COVID-19. Specimen: peripheral blood. CDR3 coding DNA: TGTGCCAGCAGCTTGGACAGGGGGCAATACAATGAGCAGTTCTTC. Translating gives CASSLDRGQYNEQFF.